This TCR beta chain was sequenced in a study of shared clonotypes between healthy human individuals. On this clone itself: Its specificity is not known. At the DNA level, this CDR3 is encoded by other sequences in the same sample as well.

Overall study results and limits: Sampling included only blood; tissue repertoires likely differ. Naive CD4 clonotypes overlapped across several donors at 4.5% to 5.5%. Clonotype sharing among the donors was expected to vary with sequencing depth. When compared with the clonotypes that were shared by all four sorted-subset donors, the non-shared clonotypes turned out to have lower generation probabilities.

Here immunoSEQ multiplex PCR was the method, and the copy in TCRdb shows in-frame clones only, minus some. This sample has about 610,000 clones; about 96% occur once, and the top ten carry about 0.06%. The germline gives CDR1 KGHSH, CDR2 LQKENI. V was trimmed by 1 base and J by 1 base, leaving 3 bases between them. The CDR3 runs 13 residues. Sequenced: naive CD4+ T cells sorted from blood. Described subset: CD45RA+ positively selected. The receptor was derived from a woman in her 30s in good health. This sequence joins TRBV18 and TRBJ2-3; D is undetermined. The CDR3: CASSPRGTDTQYF. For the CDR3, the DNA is TGTGCCAGCTCACCACGTGGCACAGATACGCAGTATTTT.